Described below is a single T cell receptor beta chain sequence and its context. The sample is drawn from a study of blood T cell repertoires in COVID-19. As for the study in general: The United States, Italy and Spain supplied acute and convalescent COVID-19 samples. PBMCs, B-cell-depleted T cells, or T cells provided the cDNA or gDNA that made up the material.

Original analysis: Amplification with reference gene primers provided the estimates of nucleated cell counts. Produced via immunoSEQ multiplex PCR; TCRdb's table is partial and in-frame only. V and J calls plus clone size are reproduced from that table; the DNA served to infer D and trimming. The repertoire holds hundreds of thousands of clones, with approximately 86% as singletons. Per the germline V gene, CDR1 is LGHDT and CDR2 is YNNKEL (reference sequence). V shed 1 base and J 7 bases; nucleotides not matched to a gene: 10. The CDR3 length is 17 residues. The rearrangement uses TRBV3-1 (or the pseudogene TRBV3-2) and TRBJ2-1; TRBD2 agrees at 10 bases. The sample taken for sequencing was peripheral blood. The clonotype originates from a human donor in a cohort sampled during active COVID-19. In nucleotides, the CDR3 is TGTGCCAGCAGCCAAGTAGCAAGCGGGGGGGCGGCAAATGAGCAGTTCTTC. It codes for CASSQVASGGAANEQFF.